The entry below describes one T cell receptor (beta chain). Its target is unknown. This entry comes from a study of cytomegalovirus exposure and HLA in healthy donors. All the people who gave samples were healthy bone marrow donors. Study-level results: In an earlier analysis, about 87% or about 30%: the productive usage of most TCR beta V segments. Of the V segments, some could not be distinguished, including TRBV6-2 and TRBV6-3, and were excluded. Associated with cytomegalovirus, according to the listing, were around 160 TCR beta chains.

The CDR3 is 17 amino acids. Germline loops: CDR1 SGHRS, CDR2 YFSETQ. Trimming cost V 4 bases and J 9 bases; bases outside gene matches: 11. PCR primers comprised 60 Vbeta and 13 Jbeta primers. TCRdb's copy holds only in-frame clones and misses some; the assay was immunoSEQ multiplex PCR. The repertoire consists of about 120,000 clones, with roughly 80% occurring once and the leading ten covering about 4.9%. The clonotype comes from a man aged 50 to 59 in good health and CMV-seropositive. The sample taken for sequencing was PBMCs. The chain joins TRBV5-1 to TRBJ2-1; 15 bases are shared with TRBD2. CDR3 nucleotide sequence: TGCGCCAGCAGCCACGGGACTAGCGGGAGGAAAGGTCCTGAGCAGTTCTTC. Encoded protein: CASSHGTSGRKGPEQFF. Based on the CDR3 plus reference TRBV5-1 and TRBJ2-1, the full variable domain is KAGVTQTPRYLIKTRGQQVTLSCSPISGHRSVSWYQQTPGQGLQFLFEYFSETQRNKGNFPGRFSGRQFSNSRSEMNVSTLELGDSALYLCASSHGTSGRKGPEQFFGPGTRLTVL.